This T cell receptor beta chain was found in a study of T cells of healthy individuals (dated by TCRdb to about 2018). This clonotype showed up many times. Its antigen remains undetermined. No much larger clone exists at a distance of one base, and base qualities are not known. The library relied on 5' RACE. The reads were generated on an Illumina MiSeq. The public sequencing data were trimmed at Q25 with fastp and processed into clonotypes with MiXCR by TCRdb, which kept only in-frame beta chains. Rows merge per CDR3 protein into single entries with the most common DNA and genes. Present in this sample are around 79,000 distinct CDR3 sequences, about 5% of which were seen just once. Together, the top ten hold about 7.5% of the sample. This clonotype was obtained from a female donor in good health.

The nucleotides read TGCAGCGTTGGGTATGTAGGAATTGGATCACGAGCTTTCTTT. It specifies CSVGYVGIGSRAFF. The chain links TRBV29-1 with TRBJ1-1; no D gene is confidently identified. V is pared back by 4 bases and J by 10 bases, with 22 bases lying between the germline termini. The CDR3 measures 14 amino acids from cysteine to phenylalanine. The CDR3 DNA has 42 bases and is translated from base 1. According to the germline V gene, CDR1 reads SQVTM and CDR2 reads ANQGSEA. The full variable domain, with segments outside the CDR3 supplied by the reference TRBV29-1 and TRBJ1-1 proteins, appears as SAVISQKPSRDICQRGTSLTIQCQVDSQVTMMFWYRQQPGQSLTLIATANQGSEATYESGFVIDKFPISRPNLTFSTLTVSNMSPEDSSIYLCSVGYVGIGSRAFFGQGTRLTVV.